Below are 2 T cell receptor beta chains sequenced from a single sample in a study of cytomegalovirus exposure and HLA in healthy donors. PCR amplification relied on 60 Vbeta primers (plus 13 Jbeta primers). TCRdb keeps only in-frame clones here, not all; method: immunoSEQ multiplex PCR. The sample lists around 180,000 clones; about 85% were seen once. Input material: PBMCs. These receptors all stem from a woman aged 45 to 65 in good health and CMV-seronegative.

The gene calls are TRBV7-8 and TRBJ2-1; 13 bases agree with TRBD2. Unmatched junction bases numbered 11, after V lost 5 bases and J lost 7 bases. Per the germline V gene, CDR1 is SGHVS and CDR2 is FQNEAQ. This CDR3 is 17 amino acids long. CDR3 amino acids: CASSNIRGLAGRNEQFF. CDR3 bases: TGTGCCAGCAGCAACATACGGGGACTAGCGGGAAGGAATGAGCAGTTCTTC.

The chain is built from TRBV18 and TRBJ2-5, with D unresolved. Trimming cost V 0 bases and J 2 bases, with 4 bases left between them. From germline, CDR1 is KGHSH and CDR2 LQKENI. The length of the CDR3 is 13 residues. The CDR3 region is CASSPPSQETQYF. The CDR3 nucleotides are TGTGCCAGCTCACCACCGTCACAAGAGACCCAGTACTTC.